This TCR beta chain was sequenced during a study of T cell repertoires in cytomegalovirus infection (dated by TCRdb to between 2018 and 2021). Background for the entire study: The HLA type of each donor mattered for the analysis, because public TCR beta signatures pointed to carriage of CMV infection along with the matching HLA type. What the work shows at the level of the full study, not this receptor alone: Carriers of CMV infection plus the relevant HLA type were discriminated by the cumulative frequency of public TCR beta family members in the study cohort and in an independent roughly 370-donor cohort. The ex vivo response was dominated by HLA-C-restricted CMV-specific TCR beta clonotypes, which also provided the single most frequent clonotype in two of eight donors.

In regard to this clonotype: Its binding antigen is unknown. The input lacks base qualities; no much larger clone sits a single base away.

The CDR3 sequence holds 12 residues, the cysteine and phenylalanine included. Of the read, only the CDR3 DNA is kept; its 36 bases are in frame from base 1. Trimming removed 8 bases from V and 7 bases from J, leaving 14 bases between the germline ends. The germline V gene gives CDR1 as SNHLY and CDR2 as FYNNEI. These reads were obtained on an Illumina HiSeq 1500. TCRdb reprocessed the public reads (quality trimming at Q25 with fastp, clone calling with MiXCR) and kept in-frame beta chains. Under each unique CDR3 protein, matching rows form one entry showing the most common genes and DNA. Within this sample are about 600,000 distinct CDR3 sequences, with roughly 24% of them counted one time only. 6.5% to 10% of the sample is in the top ten clones.

The TCR comes from a human donor in good health (CMV status not recorded). Some clones in this sample may be carry-over from other donors' samples. Sequencing was performed on CD8+ T cells from PBMCs. The chain is made from TRBV2 and TRBJ1-1; the D gene cannot be named for sure. The CDR3 reads as follows: CASRRRQIEAFF. The DNA is as follows: TGTGCCAGCCGCCGAAGGCAGATTGAAGCTTTCTTT.